This is a list of T cell receptor beta chains from one sample in a study of memory CD4+ T cells and cytomegalovirus serostatus. The protocol was immunoSEQ multiplex PCR, while the TCRdb copy is restricted to in-frame clones and leaves out a portion. The table records approximately 88,000 clones, around 80% of them present only once. Sequenced input: memory CD4+ T cells from blood. All receptors come from an adult in good health and CMV-seropositive. Each CDR3 is given without its conserved first and last residue.

j_call	v_call	cdr3_aa
TRBJ2-3	TRBV5-1	ASRGGPGTDTQY
TRBJ1-2	TRBV18	ASSPETGNGYT
TRBJ2-7	TRBV28	ASSGGQLAYEQY
TRBJ2-1	TRBV2	ASSETGSSYNEQF
TRBJ1-5	TRBV5-1	ASSPGDRDNQPQH
TRBJ1-1	TRBV7-9	ASRKGATTEAF
TRBJ1-2	TRBV5-4	ASSLERRYT
TRBJ1-1	TRBV18	ASSPRELGEGTEAF
TRBJ2-5	TRBV27	ASSLSRQKGETQY
TRBJ1-1	TRBV5-4	ASSLAGQLEAF
TRBJ2-4	TRBV2	ASSRDRMDKNIQY
TRBJ2-3	TRBV9	ASSVGLAGEYTQY
TRBJ2-5	TRBV6-1	ASSLDRTQETQY
TRBJ2-7	TRBV9	ASSQAGLAGGKQY
TRBJ2-1	TRBV19	ASRGLAGGGYNEQF
TRBJ2-7	TRBV5-4	ASSIGDSSYEQY
TRBJ2-7	TRBV7-8	ASSLSREYYEQY
TRBJ2-2	TRBV28	ASTLSGRAPLTGELF
TRBJ2-1	TRBV4-2	ASSQVRNEQF
TRBJ2-1	TRBV6-1	ASSSAGGAGKQF
TRBJ2-3	TRBV5-4	ASSLATGSDTQY
TRBJ1-1	TRBV5-1	ASSAGGNEAF
TRBJ1-5	TRBV11-3	ASSHPGEGDGCNQPQH
TRBJ2-7	TRBV5-1	ASSFTGGANEQY
TRBJ2-3	TRBV7-2	ASSLDSLTSTDTQY
TRBJ1-1	TRBV27	ASSLKTENTEAF
TRBJ2-1	TRBV6-5	ASRWAGGRNEQF
TRBJ2-2	TRBV9	ASSVGQGINTGELF
TRBJ2-7	TRBV5-1	ASSLATGEGREQY